Included here is one T cell receptor beta chain sequence, with context. The antigen remains undetermined. The sample comes from a study of blood T cells in healthy people across ages. Points from the study as a whole: Across samples, TCR beta diversity tracked strongly with naive T cell percentage.

The ends lost 4 bases at V and 2 bases at J; junction bases unmatched: 1. Germline lookup yields CDR1 MNHEY and CDR2 SMNVEV (reference sequence). The CDR3 length is 14 residues. Together with a sample-barcoded 5' primer, a J-beta primer mix was included in a second PCR lasting about 7 to 12 cycles. Every cDNA molecule carried a tag from a template-switch adaptor bearing 12 random nucleotides. From the 5' RACE reads, TCRdb called clonotypes with MiXCR, one entry per CDR3 protein. The sample includes 500,000 to 550,000 distinct CDR3 sequences, more than 20% of them seen just once. This sample also belongs to another study, concerning T cells of mothers and their children.

Sequenced: blood. The origin of this receptor is a boy between 10 and 17 years old in good health. This sequence joins TRBV27 and TRBJ1-4; 7 bases match TRBD1. The CDR3 here is CASSWDSTNEKLFF. The CDR3 DNA reads as TGTGCCAGCAGTTGGGACAGTACTAATGAAAAACTGTTTTTT.